The TCR beta chain under discussion was sequenced for a study of OX40 agonist ivuxolimab in advanced cancers. Overall study: The patients received agonistic anti-OX40 (CD134) antibody ivuxolimab. The mean age was approximately 56 years, ranging from about 20 to 79, with approximately 83% of participants male. Overall study results and limits: Expanded peripheral T cells had an undetermined antigen specificity. Averaged across samples, CD8+ T cells carried more expanded clones than CD4+ did.

On this clone itself: Its antigen remains unknown.

Germline assignment: CDR1 MDHEN and CDR2 SYDVKM. CDR3 length: 17 residues. V was shortened by 5 bases and J by 4 bases, with 21 bases between the two germline ends. Measured with immunoSEQ multiplex PCR; TCRdb has only the in-frame clones, and not every one. Of around 34,000 clones in the sample, under 90% were seen once. The gene calls are TRBV28 and TRBJ1-5; perhaps TRBD1 as D (6 bases). The sequenced sample was CD4+ or CD8+ T cells sorted from blood, obtained in a trial of the OX40 agonist ivuxolimab. This TCR came from an adult with an advanced solid tumor such as melanoma, head and neck, liver or kidney cancer. This chain's CDR3 is CASSPYHPDSPNQPQHF. In DNA, the CDR3 is TGTGCCAGCAGTCCCTACCACCCGGACAGCCCTAATCAGCCCCAGCATTTT.